These T cell receptor beta chains were read from a single sample in a study of shared clonotypes between healthy human individuals. Sequenced by immunoSEQ multiplex PCR; TCRdb stores in-frame clones only, minus some. The table records over 800,000 clones, about 92% of them present only once. What was sequenced was naive CD8+ T cells sorted from blood. The receptors shown here come from a man aged 30 to 45 in good health. Both conserved end residues are part of each CDR3. A D gene is named only where the DNA matches it firmly. Clone size is given for some rows only: seen once, a few or many times, or a class if the clone is expanded.

v_gene	j_gene	d_gene	abundance	CDR3aa	CDR3nt
TRBV6-6	TRBJ1-1	TRBD1	-	CASSYPTGNEAFF	TGTGCCAGCAGTTATCCGACAGGGAATGAAGCTTTCTTT
TRBV29-1	TRBJ1-2	-	-	CSVEGRLRTSQGYGYTF	TGCAGCGTTGAAGGCAGGTTAAGGACTTCCCAAGGCTATGGCTACACCTTC
TRBV29-1	TRBJ2-1	-	once	CLARGPYNEQFF	TGCTTAGCTCGCGGGCCTTACAATGAGCAGTTCTTC
TRBV21-1	TRBJ1-2	-	-	CASSNSVEIYGYTF	TGTGCCAGCAGCAACTCCGTCGAAATCTATGGCTACACCTTC
TRBV19	TRBJ2-7	-	-	CASSPLGTFSYEQYF	TGTGCCAGTAGTCCCCTAGGGACATTCTCCTACGAGCAGTACTTC
TRBV19	TRBJ2-1	TRBD2	-	CASSGGLASSYNEQFF	TGTGCCAGTAGTGGGGGACTAGCTAGCTCCTACAATGAGCAGTTCTTC
TRBV10-2	TRBJ1-5	-	once	CASSEGRANQPQHF	TGCGCCAGCAGTGAGGGCAGGGCTAATCAGCCCCAGCATTTT
TRBV28	TRBJ1-4	TRBD1	-	CASSAARDSLEKLFF	TGTGCCAGCAGCGCCGCACGGGACAGTCTCGAAAAACTGTTTTTT
TRBV6-1	TRBJ1-5	-	once	CASSEGTVSNQPQHF	TGTGCCAGCAGTGAAGGGACAGTTAGCAATCAGCCCCAGCATTTT
TRBV6-6	TRBJ2-1	-	-	CASSYSAEPSYNEQFF	TGTGCCAGCAGTTACTCGGCAGAGCCCTCCTACAATGAGCAGTTCTTC
TRBV29-1	TRBJ1-1	-	-	CSVELDSHEAFF	TGCAGCGTTGAATTGGACAGCCATGAAGCTTTCTTT
TRBV15	TRBJ2-2	-	-	CATSRDRSDTGELFF	TGTGCCACCAGCAGAGATCGTTCCGACACCGGGGAGCTGTTTTTT
TRBV5-1	TRBJ2-6	TRBD2	-	CASSPSGVDTLSGANVLTF	TGCGCCAGCAGCCCCAGCGGGGTTGATACTTTGTCTGGGGCCAACGTCCTGACTTTC
TRBV10-1	TRBJ2-7	-	-	CASCADTSGYCEQYF	TGCGCCAGCTGTGCGGATACCTCAGGTTACTGTGAGCAGTACTTC
TRBV28	TRBJ2-1	TRBD1	-	CASSFPPGQGNEQFF	TGTGCCAGCAGTTTCCCTCCGGGACAGGGGAATGAGCAGTTCTTC
TRBV7-3	TRBJ2-3	TRBD2	-	CASTATGGRADTQYF	TGTGCCAGCACCGCAACTGGCGGGAGGGCAGATACGCAGTATTTT
TRBV5-1	TRBJ1-3	-	once	CASSPGQGYTGNTIYF	TGCGCCAGCTCTCCCGGCCAGGGCTACACTGGAAACACCATATATTTT
TRBV7-9	TRBJ2-7	-	-	CASSFSYPSYEQYF	TGTGCCAGCAGCTTTTCCTATCCCTCCTACGAGCAATACTTC
TRBV9	TRBJ2-3	-	-	CASSVDGSPTDTQYF	TGTGCCAGCAGCGTAGATGGTAGCCCCACAGATACGCAGTATTTT
TRBV7-9	TRBJ2-2	-	-	CASNPGANWAGELFF	TGTGCCAGCAACCCTGGGGCTAACTGGGCCGGGGAGCTGTTTTTT
TRBV9	TRBJ2-3	-	-	CASSDEGDTQYF	TGTGCCAGCAGCGATGAGGGCGATACGCAGTATTTT
TRBV6-6	TRBJ1-2	-	-	CASSYSWVGDGYTF	TGTGCCAGCAGTTACTCTTGGGTGGGAGATGGCTACACCTTC
TRBV7-9	TRBJ2-1	TRBD2	-	CASSPPGLAGDNEQFF	TGTGCCAGCAGTCCTCCGGGACTAGCGGGAGACAATGAGCAGTTCTTC
TRBV27	TRBJ2-5	TRBD2	-	CASSLYSGRETQYF	TGTGCCAGCAGCTTATATAGCGGGAGAGAGACCCAGTACTTC
TRBV7-4	TRBJ2-2	-	-	CASSSFTGELFF	TGTGCCAGCAGTTCTTTCACCGGGGAGCTGTTTTTT
TRBV7-9	TRBJ2-3	TRBD2	-	CASSLSGSSGDTQYF	TGTGCCAGCAGCTTAAGTGGATCTAGCGGTGATACGCAGTATTTT
TRBV9	TRBJ2-7	TRBD1	-	CASSVDGTENYEQYF	TGTGCCAGCAGCGTTGACGGGACAGAGAATTACGAGCAGTACTTC
TRBV6-1	TRBJ2-1	TRBD2	-	CASSETSGGYYNEQFF	TGTGCCAGCAGTGAGACTAGCGGGGGCTACTACAATGAGCAGTTCTTC
TRBV5-5	TRBJ2-3	-	-	CASSLGVSTSTDTQYF	TGTGCCAGCAGCTTGGGTGTCAGCACTAGCACAGATACGCAGTATTTT
TRBV9	TRBJ2-7	-	-	CASSVGGGEQYF	TGTGCCAGCAGCGTAGGGGGCGGCGAGCAGTACTTC
TRBV19	TRBJ2-5	-	-	CASSIRYQETQYF	TGTGCCAGTAGTATCAGGTACCAAGAGACCCAGTACTTC
TRBV9	TRBJ2-1	TRBD2	-	CASSVSGTSDEQFF	TGTGCCAGCAGCGTGAGTGGGACTAGCGATGAGCAGTTCTTC
TRBV13	TRBJ2-3	TRBD2	once	CASSLGNGGRLSTDTQYF	TGTGCCAGCAGCTTAGGGAATGGCGGGAGGCTAAGCACAGATACGCAGTATTTT
TRBV2	TRBJ2-1	-	-	CASSESGPLYNEQFF	TGTGCCAGCAGTGAATCTGGACCCTTATACAATGAGCAGTTCTTC
TRBV10-3	TRBJ2-7	TRBD2	-	CAISPGGSGYEQYF	TGTGCCATCAGCCCCGGCGGGAGCGGATACGAGCAGTACTTC
TRBV5-6	TRBJ2-4	-	-	CASSPLAERAKNIQYF	TGTGCCAGCAGCCCTCTGGCGGAGAGGGCCAAAAACATTCAGTACTTC
TRBV7-2	TRBJ1-2	-	-	CASSPYYGYTF	TGTGCCAGCAGCCCGTACTATGGCTACACCTTC
TRBV5-1	TRBJ2-7	-	-	CASSWVSAVSYEQYF	TGCGCCAGCAGCTGGGTGTCGGCAGTATCCTACGAGCAGTACTTC
TRBV14	TRBJ2-7	-	-	CASSQARGPYEQYF	TGTGCCAGCAGCCAAGCCCGGGGACCCTACGAGCAGTACTTC
TRBV4-3	TRBJ2-7	-	-	CASSQVSGGEQYF	TGCGCCAGCAGCCAAGTTTCCGGAGGCGAGCAGTACTTC
TRBV6-1	TRBJ1-4	TRBD1	-	CASSDAGTAYEKLFF	TGTGCCAGCAGTGATGCCGGGACAGCATATGAAAAACTGTTTTTT